This TCR beta chain was profiled in a study of OX40 agonist ivuxolimab in advanced cancers. Study context: Participants could have had prior anti-PD-1, anti-PD-L1 or anti-CTLA-4 therapy, and 40% had some. General observations from the study: The study found among the lowest clonal expansion in partial responders at 0.1-3.0 mg/kg. Low levels of normalized T-cell clonal expansion also appeared in some nonresponders.

TCRdb keeps only in-frame clones here, not all; method: immunoSEQ multiplex PCR. The table shows 6,500 to 8,000 clones, with less than 95% occurring only once. Autoimmune disease history or systemic immunosuppression meant exclusion. About this clone itself: The antigen is not known.

V lost 3 bases to trimming and J lost 3 bases, with 17 bases between them. From germline, CDR1 is LNHDA and CDR2 SQIVND (reference sequence). The CDR3 contains 16 residues. The rearrangement uses TRBV19 and TRBJ1-2; D is unresolved. The sequences come from CD4+ or CD8+ T cells sorted from blood, collected in a trial of the OX40 agonist ivuxolimab. This sequence was found in an adult with an advanced solid tumor such as melanoma, head and neck, liver or kidney cancer. Here the CDR3 reads CASSISGKEAYYGYTF. In DNA, the CDR3 is TGTGCCAGTAGTATTAGCGGGAAGGAAGCGTACTATGGCTACACCTTC.